The clone carrying this TCR beta chain has only one observation. Its antigen is still unknown. The entry originates in a study of T-cell memory formation after mild COVID-19. Study overall: In these data, TCR clusters were largely donor specific. Findings and limits, study-wide: CD8+ contracting clones occupied EMRA, while CD4+ ones occupied mainly CM and EM. The pre-infection memory compartment contained some responding clones, suggesting cross-reactive memory joined. CD4/CD8 balance characterized clones contracting day 15 to 85, and CD4+ skew characterized later expanders.

A single record per CDR3 protein comes from TCRdb applying MiXCR to the 5' RACE reads. The sample yields a few hundred thousand distinct CDR3 sequences, 24% seen once. Trimming took 5 bases from V and 1 from J, leaving 20 bases between them. The CDR3 length is 17 residues. Germline lookup yields CDR1 SGHTA and CDR2 FQGNSA. This sequence was found in an adult woman who had mild COVID-19 (a few samples of this study predate the infection). Cell type and time point are not known. The sample comprised PBMCs or a T cell subset sorted from them (not recorded which). The rearrangement uses TRBV7-2 and TRBJ1-1; perhaps TRBD1 as D (5 bases). CDR3 loop: CASSLGVRSFGNTEAFF. Here the CDR3 DNA reads TGTGCCAGCAGCCTAGGGGTCCGATCGTTCGGGAACACTGAAGCTTTCTTT.